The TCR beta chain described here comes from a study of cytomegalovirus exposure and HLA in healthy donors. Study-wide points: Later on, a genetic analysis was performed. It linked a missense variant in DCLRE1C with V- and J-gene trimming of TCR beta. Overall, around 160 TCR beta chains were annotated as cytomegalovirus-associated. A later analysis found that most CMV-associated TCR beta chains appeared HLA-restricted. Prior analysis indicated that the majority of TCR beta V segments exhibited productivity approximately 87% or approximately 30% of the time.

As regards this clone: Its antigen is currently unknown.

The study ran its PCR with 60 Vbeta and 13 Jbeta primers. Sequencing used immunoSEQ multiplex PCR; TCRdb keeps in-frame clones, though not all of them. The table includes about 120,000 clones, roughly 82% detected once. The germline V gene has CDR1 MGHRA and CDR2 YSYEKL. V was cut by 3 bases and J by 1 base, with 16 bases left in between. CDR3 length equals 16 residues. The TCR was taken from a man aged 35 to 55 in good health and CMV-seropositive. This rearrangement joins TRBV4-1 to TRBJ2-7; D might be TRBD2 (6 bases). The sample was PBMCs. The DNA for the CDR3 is TGCGCCAGCAGCCACAAGGAGGGAATAGGGTCCTACGAGCAGTACTTC. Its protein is CASSHKEGIGSYEQYF.